These 10 T cell receptor beta chains were sequenced from one sample in a study of T cell changes during pregnancy in multiple sclerosis. Sequencing used immunoSEQ multiplex PCR; TCRdb keeps in-frame clones, though not all of them. The data show tens of thousands of clones, with roughly 92% seen just once and approximately 2% held by the top ten. Sample: peripheral blood, taken in the second trimester of pregnancy. The receptors stem from a female donor with multiple sclerosis, enrolled in a pregnancy study.

The rearrangement links TRBV9 to TRBJ2-5, with 10 positions matching TRBD2. Germline trimming cut 0 bases from V and 5 bases from J; bases unmatched to any gene: 4. The CDR3 totals 15 residues. CDR1 and CDR2 (germline): SGDLS, YYNGEE. CDR3: CASSVVASGSETQYF. CDR3 sequence (DNA): TGTGCCAGCAGCGTAGTGGCTAGCGGGAGTGAGACCCAGTACTTC.

V gene TRBV6-4 combines with J gene TRBJ1-6; 8 positions agree with TRBD1. The CDR3 contains 19 residues. Germline assignment: CDR1 MRHNA and CDR2 SNTAGT. Germline trimming cut 6 bases from V and 4 bases from J; bases unmatched to any gene: 17. CDR3 bases: TGTGCCAGCAGGGGAATACCGGGACAGGAATTTGAGTATAATTCACCCCTCCACTTT. It translates to CASRGIPGQEFEYNSPLHF.

This chain connects TRBV4-3 to TRBJ2-1; 9 bases fit TRBD2. CDR1 and CDR2 from the germline V gene are LGHNA and YSLEER. V dropped 0 bases and J dropped 7; count of bases not matched to a gene: 7. The CDR3 sequence is 16 residues long. The CDR3 sequence is CASSQDGAGGRNEQFF. CDR3 sequence (DNA): TGCGCCAGCAGCCAAGATGGGGCGGGGGGGAGAAATGAGCAGTTCTTC.

V usage is TRBV4-2 and J usage is TRBJ1-6; D perhaps matches TRBD1 (6 bases). The germline V gene has CDR1 LGHNA and CDR2 YNFKEQ. This CDR3 spans 18 amino acids. V gave up 0 bases and J gave up 5 bases, with 17 bases separating them. CDR3 sequence (DNA): TGTGCCAGCAGCCAAGATCCGCGGGGGCAAGGACATAATTCACCCCTCCACTTT. Encoded protein: CASSQDPRGQGHNSPLHF.

This clone appeared a single time. V usage is TRBV6-5 and J usage is TRBJ2-7; D is ambiguous. From germline, CDR1 is MNHEY and CDR2 SVGAGI. With 4 bases removed from V and 2 bases from J, the gap between germline ends came to 12 bases. The CDR3 length is 14 residues. This chain's CDR3 is CASSSTIVTYEQYF. CDR3 DNA sequence: TGTGCCAGCAGTTCAACGATAGTGACCTACGAGCAGTACTTC.

The chain carries TRBV11-2 and TRBJ2-3; D gene unclear. The CDR3 spans 14 residues. Germline assignment: CDR1 SGHAT and CDR2 FQNNGV. V shed 5 bases and J shed 1 base, with 10 bases lying between them. The CDR3 sequence: CASSRQAGTDTQYF. Written as DNA, the CDR3 is TGTGCCAGCAGCCGCCAGGCCGGCACAGATACGCAGTATTTT.

The V gene is TRBV5-1, the J gene TRBJ2-2, with 8 bases identical to TRBD1. The CDR3 length is 17 residues. From germline, CDR1 is SGHRS and CDR2 YFSETQ. Losses at the gene ends were 4 bases for V and 5 bases for J; bases not matched to a gene: 13. CDR3 nucleotide sequence: TGCGCCAGCAGCCGATTCTTCCAGGGGGCTAAAACCGGGGAGCTGTTTTTT. It translates to CASSRFFQGAKTGELFF.

The CDR3: CASRYLNEQFF. The CDR3 DNA is TGTGCCAGCAGGTACTTAAATGAGCAGTTCTTC. The chain combines TRBV28 with TRBJ2-1; D uncertain. In germline, CDR1 is MDHEN, CDR2 SYDVKM. There are 11 residues in the CDR3. V shed 6 bases and J shed 7 bases, with 7 bases lying between them.

The chain uses TRBV7-2 and TRBJ2-7; 8 bases line up with TRBD2. After removal of 1 base from V and 5 bases from J, the junction contained 7 bases not matched to a gene. Per germline, CDR1 SGHTA and CDR2 FQGNSA. This CDR3 contains 15 residues. DNA of the CDR3: TGTGCCAGCAGCTTAGTATGGTTAGCGGGAAACGAGCAGTACTTC. Its translation is CASSLVWLAGNEQYF.

V and J are TRBV10-3 and TRBJ2-1; a weak D match, TRBD2 (5 bases). Trimming pared 2 bases from V and 0 bases from J, leaving 11 bases between. This CDR3 is 16 amino acids long. CDR1 ENHRY and CDR2 SYGVKD come from the germline V gene. CDR3 nucleotide sequence: TGTGCCATCAGTGAGCACAGAGGAGGCTCCTACAATGAGCAGTTCTTC. Protein product: CAISEHRGGSYNEQFF.